This T cell receptor beta chain was sequenced during a study of blood T cell repertoires in COVID-19. Background on the study: The United States, Italy and Spain provided the acute and convalescent COVID-19 samples.

Participants came from roughly 25 US areas, aged about 18 to 100 years. The CDR3 loop spans 14 amino acids. Germline assignment: CDR1 MDHEN and CDR2 SYDVKM. V was trimmed by 2 bases and J by 10 bases, leaving 12 bases between them. TCRdb's copy holds only in-frame clones and misses some; the assay was immunoSEQ multiplex PCR. The repertoire consists of a few hundred thousand clones, with 84% occurring once and the leading ten covering approximately 7.3%. The sequence was obtained from a woman in her thirties or forties who had recovered from COVID-19. Material for sequencing was PBMCs or T cells enriched from blood (not recorded which). The chain is built from TRBV28 and TRBJ1-6; D perhaps matches TRBD1 (6 bases). The CDR3 here is CASSLTGQGSPLHF. The CDR3 bases are TGTGCCAGCAGTTTAACAGGGCAGGGGTCACCCCTCCACTTT.